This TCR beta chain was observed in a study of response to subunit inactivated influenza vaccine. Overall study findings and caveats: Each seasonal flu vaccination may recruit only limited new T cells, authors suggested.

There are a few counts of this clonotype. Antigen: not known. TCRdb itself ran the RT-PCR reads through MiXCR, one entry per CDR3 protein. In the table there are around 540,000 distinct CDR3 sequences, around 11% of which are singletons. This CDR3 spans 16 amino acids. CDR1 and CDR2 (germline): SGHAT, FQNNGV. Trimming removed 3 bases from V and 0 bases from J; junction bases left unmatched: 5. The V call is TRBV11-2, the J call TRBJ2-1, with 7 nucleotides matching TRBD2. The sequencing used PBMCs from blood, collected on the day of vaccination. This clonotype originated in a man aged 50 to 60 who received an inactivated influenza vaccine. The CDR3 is CASSFSRGTSYNEQFF. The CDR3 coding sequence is TGTGCCAGCAGCTTCTCGCGGGGGACCTCCTACAATGAGCAGTTCTTC.